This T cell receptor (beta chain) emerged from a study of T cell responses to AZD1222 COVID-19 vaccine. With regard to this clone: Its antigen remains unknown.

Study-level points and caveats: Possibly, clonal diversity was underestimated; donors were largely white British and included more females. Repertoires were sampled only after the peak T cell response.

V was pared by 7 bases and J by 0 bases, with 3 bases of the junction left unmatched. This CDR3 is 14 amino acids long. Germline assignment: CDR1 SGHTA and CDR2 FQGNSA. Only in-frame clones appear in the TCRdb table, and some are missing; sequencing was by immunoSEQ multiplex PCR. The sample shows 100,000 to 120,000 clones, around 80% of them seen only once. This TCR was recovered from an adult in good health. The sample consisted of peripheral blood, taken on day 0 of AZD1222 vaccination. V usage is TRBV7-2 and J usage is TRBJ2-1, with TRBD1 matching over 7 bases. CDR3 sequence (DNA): TGTGCCAGCAAGGGACAGAGCTCCTACAATGAGCAGTTCTTC. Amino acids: CASKGQSSYNEQFF.